The 20 T cell receptor beta chains presented below share a single source sample, sequenced in a study of T cells in localized non-small cell lung cancer. Sequencing used immunoSEQ multiplex PCR; TCRdb keeps in-frame clones, though not all of them. The sample lists about 33,000 clones; approximately 90% were seen once. The sequenced sample was peripheral blood, obtained before any cancer treatment. The receptors were gathered from a female donor at least 60 years old with stage I lung adenocarcinoma.

V gene TRBV7-9 combines with J gene TRBJ1-5; 7 nucleotides agree with TRBD1. The J segment lost 4 bases and the V segment lost 4 bases, leaving 4 bases of the junction unmatched. Germline loops: CDR1 SEHNR, CDR2 FQNEAQ (reference sequence). CDR3 length equals 14 residues. The CDR3 region has the DNA TGTGCCAGCAGCTCCACAGGGGAGAATCAGCCCCAGCATTTT. Its protein is CASSSTGENQPQHF.

The CDR3 coding sequence is TGTGCCAGCAGCCTGGACATGAACTATGGCTACACCTTC. As protein: CASSLDMNYGYTF. V and J are TRBV28 and TRBJ1-2, with D possibly matching TRBD1 (5 bases). The CDR3 runs 13 residues. Trimming cost V 6 bases and J 2 bases, with 10 bases left between them. Germline loops: CDR1 MDHEN, CDR2 SYDVKM.

The chain employs TRBV12-5 and TRBJ2-3, with D perhaps matching TRBD2 (6 bases). Trimming pared 1 base from V and 3 bases from J, leaving 11 bases between. CDR3 length equals 15 residues. In germline, CDR1 is LGHNT, CDR2 FRNRAP. The DNA of the CDR3 is TGTGCTAGTGGTTTGGGGGACTTGGTGACAGATACGCAGTATTTT. This encodes CASGLGDLVTDTQYF.

This rearrangement joins TRBV27 to TRBJ1-2; TRBD1 matches at 9 bases. The V and J ends lost 6 bases and 3 bases, in that order; junction bases with no gene match: 14. The CDR3 sequence is 17 residues long. Germline V gene lookup returns CDR1 MNHEY and CDR2 SMNVEV (reference sequence). CDR3: CASREGGLRQGDYGYTF. As DNA, the CDR3 is TGTGCCAGCAGAGAGGGGGGGTTACGACAGGGGGACTATGGCTACACCTTC.

This clone was seen more than once but under ten times. The genes are TRBV19 and TRBJ1-6, with D perhaps matching TRBD1 (5 bases). CDR1 and CDR2 (germline): LNHDA, SQIVND (reference sequence). The CDR3 has 14 residues. Trimming pared 5 bases from V and 9 bases from J, leaving 14 bases between. The chain's CDR3 is CASSPSQTASPLHF. Written as DNA, the CDR3 is TGTGCCAGTAGTCCAAGTCAGACAGCTTCACCCCTCCACTTT. The whole variable domain, filled in from reference TRBV19 and TRBJ1-6, reads DGGITQSPKYLFRKEGQNVTLSCEQNLNHDAMYWYRQDPGQGLRLIYYSQIVNDFQKGDIAEGYSVSREKKESFPLTVTSAQKNPTAFYLCASSPSQTASPLHFGNGTRLTVT.

The chain combines TRBV6-6 with TRBJ2-7, with D perhaps TRBD1 (5 bases). CDR3 length: 11 residues. Germline CDR1 reads MNHNY; CDR2 reads SVGAGI (reference sequence). Trimming stripped 6 bases from V and 3 bases from J, with 6 bases between. The CDR3 here is CASSDSYEQYF. The CDR3, as DNA: TGTGCCAGCAGCGACAGCTACGAGCAGTACTTC.

The rearrangement links TRBV6-4 to TRBJ2-7, with a weak D call TRBD2 (5 bases). This CDR3 spans 13 amino acids. Germline V gene data show CDR1 as MRHNA and CDR2 as SNTAGT. V lost 7 bases and J 3 bases, leaving 13 bases between the germline ends. CDR3: CASTERRLYEQYF. The CDR3 DNA sequence: TGTGCCAGCACCGAGCGGCGCCTCTACGAGCAGTACTTC.

The chain links TRBV19 to TRBJ1-2; D is possibly TRBD1 (5 bases). There are 18 residues in the CDR3. The germline gives CDR1 LNHDA, CDR2 SQIVND (reference sequence). With 4 bases removed from V and 4 bases from J, the gap between germline ends came to 25 bases. Written as DNA, the CDR3 is TGTGCCAGTAGTAACCCAGGGTCTCTAATTTCCACGGGCTATGGCTACACCTTC. It specifies CASSNPGSLISTGYGYTF.

V usage is TRBV19 and J usage is TRBJ1-1; 8 bases align to TRBD1. V was clipped by 5 bases and J by 3 bases; unmatched bases: 2. There are 13 residues in the CDR3. Per germline, CDR1 LNHDA and CDR2 SQIVND (reference sequence). The CDR3 DNA reads TGTGCCAGTAGTGTGGACAGGGACACTGAAGCTTTCTTT. The encoded protein is CASSVDRDTEAFF. The whole variable domain, filled in from reference TRBV19 and TRBJ1-1, reads DGGITQSPKYLFRKEGQNVTLSCEQNLNHDAMYWYRQDPGQGLRLIYYSQIVNDFQKGDIAEGYSVSREKKESFPLTVTSAQKNPTAFYLCASSVDRDTEAFFGQGTRLTVV.

J is TRBJ2-5 and V is TRBV16, with D unclear. The CDR3 is made up of 14 amino acids. Germline lookup yields CDR1 KGHSY and CDR2 FQNENV. V shed 1 base and J shed 4 bases, with 10 bases lying between them. The CDR3 protein is CASSQLGLGETQYF. CDR3 nucleotide sequence: TGTGCCAGCAGCCAATTGGGCCTAGGAGAGACCCAGTACTTC.

This clone appeared once. V and J are TRBV9 and TRBJ2-3; tentatively, D is TRBD1 (9 bases). With 4 bases removed from V and 2 bases from J, the gap between germline ends came to 17 bases. CDR1 and CDR2 (germline): SGDLS, YYNGEE. CDR3 length: 16 amino acids. CDR3 nucleotides: TGTGCCAGCAGCTTAGCGGGACAGGGATACACAGATACGCAGTATTTT. It encodes CASSLAGQGYTDTQYF.

This clone was seen a single time. This rearrangement joins TRBV30 to TRBJ1-6; D remains unclear. CDR1 is GTSNPN, CDR2 SVGIG, per germline (reference sequence). V lost 3 bases, J lost 8 bases, and 11 bases lay in between. CDR3 length equals 13 residues. This chain's CDR3 is CAWRTSSDSPLHF. The CDR3 DNA follows: TGTGCCTGGAGGACGTCGTCAGATTCACCCCTCCACTTT. Drawing the rest from reference TRBV30 and TRBJ1-6, the complete variable domain is SQTIHQWPATLVQPVGSPLSLECTVEGTSNPNLYWYRQAAGRGLQLLFYSVGIGQISSEVPQNLSASRPQDRQFILSSKKLLLSDSGFYLCAWRTSSDSPLHFGNGTRLTVT.

The rearrangement joins TRBV16 to TRBJ2-5; TRBD1 might be the D (6 bases). The CDR3 has 15 residues. CDR1 and CDR2 from the germline V gene are KGHSY and FQNENV. The germline V and J ends were trimmed by 0 bases and 4 bases, with 12 bases remaining between them. CDR3 sequence (DNA): TGTGCCAGCAGCCAATCTAGGGGGATGGGAGAGACCCAGTACTTC. Its protein product is CASSQSRGMGETQYF. Full variable domain (outside the CDR3, taken from reference TRBV16 and TRBJ2-5): GEEVAQTPKHLVRGEGQKAKLYCAPIKGHSYVFWYQQVLKNEFKFLISFQNENVFDETGMPKERFSAKCLPNSPCSLEIQATKLEDSAVYFCASSQSRGMGETQYFGPGTRLLVL.

The V and J genes are TRBV30 and TRBJ1-6; D gene uncertain. The length of the CDR3 is 17 residues. Trimming took 1 base from V and 0 from J, leaving 13 bases between them. Germline loops: CDR1 GTSNPN, CDR2 SVGIG (reference sequence). DNA of the CDR3: TGTGCCTGGAGTGGAAAACGTATAGGCTCCTATAATTCACCCCTCCACTTT. Protein product: CAWSGKRIGSYNSPLHF.

J is TRBJ1-2 and V is TRBV7-2, with D perhaps TRBD1 (6 bases). Trimming removed 1 base at V and 2 bases at J, with 11 bases between. Germline loops: CDR1 SGHTA, CDR2 FQGNSA. The CDR3 is 15 residues long. This CDR3 reads CASSLGGQGNYGYTF. The CDR3 nucleotides read TGTGCCAGCAGCTTAGGGGGGCAGGGCAACTATGGCTACACCTTC.

This sequence joins TRBV19 and TRBJ2-3, with 7 nucleotides matching TRBD2. Germline values: CDR1 LNHDA, CDR2 SQIVND (reference sequence). V lost 6 bases, J lost 6 bases, and 6 bases stayed unmatched. This CDR3 is built from 13 residues. CDR3 nucleotides: TGTGCCAGTAGCCGGGACTACCGGGATACGCAGTATTTT. Its translation is CASSRDYRDTQYF.

The rearrangement uses TRBV13 and TRBJ1-1; the match to TRBD1 covers 7 bases. Trimming took 5 bases from V and 4 from J; bases not matched to a gene: 13. The CDR3 totals 16 residues. CDR1 is PRHDT and CDR2 is FYEKMQ in the germline V gene (reference sequence). The CDR3 DNA follows: TGTGCCAGCAGCCCGACAGGGAGCAGTGGAGGCACTGAAGCTTTCTTT. It is translated as CASSPTGSSGGTEAFF.

The V gene is TRBV6-6, the J gene TRBJ1-1, with TRBD1 identical over 9 bases. The CDR3 has 16 residues. The junction had 13 bases not matched to a gene; V was cut back by 6 bases and J by 5 bases. Germline lookup yields CDR1 MNHNY and CDR2 SVGAGI (reference sequence). This CDR3 reads CASRQPEQGAGTEAFF. The CDR3 nucleotides are TGTGCCAGCAGGCAACCCGAACAGGGGGCTGGGACTGAAGCTTTCTTT.

The chain recombines TRBV7-9 with TRBJ1-1; possible D gene TRBD1, 6 bases. Looked up from germline, CDR1 is SEHNR and CDR2 is FQNEAQ (reference sequence). The CDR3 is made up of 17 amino acids. The V and J ends lost 4 bases and 0 bases respectively, with 18 bases between them. As DNA, the CDR3 is TGTGCCAGCAGCTCAGGGGTTGGGGGGAGGATGAACACTGAAGCTTTCTTT. Amino acid sequence: CASSSGVGGRMNTEAFF.

This rearrangement joins TRBV6-5 to TRBJ2-1; 7 bases align to TRBD1. The trim removed 6 bases at V and 5 bases at J, leaving 10 bases unmatched. Germline V gene lookup returns CDR1 MNHEY and CDR2 SVGAGI. The CDR3 is 15 residues long. The CDR3: CASRATQGTHNEQFF. CDR3 nucleotides: TGTGCCAGCAGGGCCACACAGGGGACCCACAATGAGCAGTTCTTC.